A selection of T cell receptor beta chains follows, all from one sample in a study of blood T cells in healthy people across ages. MiXCR, applied by TCRdb to the 5' RACE reads, yields one record per CDR3 protein. Of more than 750,000 distinct CDR3 sequences listed, 29% are singletons. This sample was shared with a second study, whose subject was T cells of mothers and their children.

Material for sequencing was blood. Every receptor here comes from a woman aged 40 to 50 in good health. CDR3s include the opening cysteine and the closing phenylalanine or tryptophan. The D gene is left open where the match is weak. Size is stated for part of the rows, as once, few or many counts, or as a class when the clone is expanded.

j_call cdr3_length d_call v_call clone_size cdr3_aa cdr3_nt
TRBJ2-2 17 . TRBV7-9 once CASRGPAEGLNTGELFF TGTGCCAGCAGGGGCCCAGCGGAGGGACTGAACACCGGGGAGCTGTTTTTT
TRBJ1-2 13 . TRBV7-8 . CASSPLTAYGYTF TGTGCCAGCAGCCCCCTGACAGCCTATGGCTACACCTTC
TRBJ2-1 11 . TRBV29-1 . CSADDNNEQFF TGCAGCGCCGACGACAACAATGAGCAGTTCTTC
TRBJ2-1 15 . TRBV27 many CASSQATGTYNEQFF TGTGCCAGCAGCCAAGCGACAGGCACCTACAATGAGCAGTTCTTC
TRBJ2-7 14 TRBD1 TRBV9 many CASSVEDRDYEQYF TGTGCCAGCAGCGTAGAGGACAGGGACTACGAGCAGTACTTC
TRBJ2-6 16 . TRBV30 . CAWSQGLSSGANVLTF TGTGCCTGGAGTCAAGGGCTAAGCTCTGGGGCCAACGTCCTGACTTTC
TRBJ2-3 15 TRBD2 TRBV27 . CASNRAGARSDTQYF TGTGCCAGCAACAGAGCGGGGGCCCGATCAGATACGCAGTATTTT
TRBJ2-7 13 TRBD1 TRBV28 many CASSGTEAYEQYF TGTGCCAGCAGTGGGACAGAGGCCTACGAGCAGTACTTC
TRBJ1-3 12 . TRBV20-1 . CSAGTQGNTIYF TGCAGTGCTGGTACTCAGGGAAACACCATATATTTT
TRBJ1-2 15 TRBD1 TRBV5-1 many CASSLGDRLLYGYTF TGCGCCAGCAGCTTAGGGGACAGACTACTGTATGGCTACACCTTC
TRBJ2-3 16 . TRBV7-2 few CASSSRGSGYTDTQYF TGTGCCAGCAGCAGTAGGGGTAGCGGCTACACAGATACGCAGTATTTT
TRBJ1-6 14 . TRBV3-1 . CASSQGQKNSPLHF TGTGCCAGCAGCCAAGGACAGAAGAATTCACCCCTCCACTTT
TRBJ2-3 13 TRBD1 TRBV29-1 many CSYRDRGTDTQYF TGCAGCTACCGGGACAGGGGTACAGATACGCAGTATTTT
TRBJ1-1 15 TRBD1 TRBV6-1 . CASSAQGTGKTEAFF TGTGCCAGCAGTGCCCAAGGGACAGGGAAGACTGAAGCTTTCTTT
TRBJ1-6 15 . TRBV20-1 few CSARAARALNSPLHF TGCAGTGCTAGAGCCGCCCGGGCCTTAAATTCACCCCTCCACTTT
TRBJ2-5 15 . TRBV5-1 . CASSWGDGDQETQYF TGCGCCAGCAGCTGGGGGGACGGGGACCAAGAGACCCAGTACTTC
TRBJ2-3 15 TRBD1 TRBV4-3 few CASSGYRGGTDTQYF TGCGCCAGCAGCGGCTACAGGGGCGGCACAGATACGCAGTATTTT
TRBJ1-5 15 . TRBV12-3/TRBV12-4 few CASSLRQGGYQPQHF TGTGCCAGCAGTTTAAGGCAGGGTGGATATCAGCCCCAGCATTTT
TRBJ2-7 16 TRBD1 TRBV27 few CASSLGWDRRNYEQYF TGTGCCAGCAGTTTGGGGTGGGACAGAAGAAACTACGAGCAGTACTTC